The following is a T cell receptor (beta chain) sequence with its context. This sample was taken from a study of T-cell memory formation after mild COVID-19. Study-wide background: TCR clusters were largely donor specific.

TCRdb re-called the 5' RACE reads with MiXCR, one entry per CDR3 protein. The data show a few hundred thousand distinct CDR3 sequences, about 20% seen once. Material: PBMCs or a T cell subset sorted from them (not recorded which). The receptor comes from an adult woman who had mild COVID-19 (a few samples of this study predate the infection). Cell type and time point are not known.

The CDR3 sequence is CATKTSASTDTQYF. The CDR3 bases are TGTGCCACTAAGACTAGCGCATCCACAGATACGCAGTATTTT. The chain has TRBV19 and TRBJ2-3, with 8 bases that match TRBD2. The CDR3 length is 14 residues. The junction had 8 bases not matched to a gene; V was cut back by 10 bases and J by 2 bases. Germline V gene sequence: CDR1 LNHDA, CDR2 SQIVND (reference sequence).